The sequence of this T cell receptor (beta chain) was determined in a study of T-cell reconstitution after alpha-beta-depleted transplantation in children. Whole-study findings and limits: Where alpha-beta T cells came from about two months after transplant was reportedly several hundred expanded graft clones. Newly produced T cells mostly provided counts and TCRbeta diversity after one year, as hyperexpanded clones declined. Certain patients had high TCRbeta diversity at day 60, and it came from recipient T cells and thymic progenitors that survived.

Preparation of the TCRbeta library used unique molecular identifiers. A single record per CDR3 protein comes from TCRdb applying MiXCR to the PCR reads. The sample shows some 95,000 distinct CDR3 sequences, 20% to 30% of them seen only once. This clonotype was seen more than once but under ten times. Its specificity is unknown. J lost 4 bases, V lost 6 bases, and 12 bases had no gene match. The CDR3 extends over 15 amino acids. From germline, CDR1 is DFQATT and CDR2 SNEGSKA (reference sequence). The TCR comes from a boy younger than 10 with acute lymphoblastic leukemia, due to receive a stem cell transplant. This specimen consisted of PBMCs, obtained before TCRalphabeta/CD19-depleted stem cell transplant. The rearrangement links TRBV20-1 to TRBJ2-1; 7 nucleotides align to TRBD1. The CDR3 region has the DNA TGCAGTGCAAGCCTCCGGGACAGAACATACAATGAGCAGTTCTTC. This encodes CSASLRDRTYNEQFF.